What follows describes a single T cell receptor beta chain. The antigen is not known. Germline V gives CDR1 SGHNT, CDR2 YYREEE (reference sequence). The V and J ends lost 4 bases and 5 bases respectively, with 10 bases between them. The CDR3 runs to 13 residues. The primer mix had 60 Vbeta and 13 Jbeta primers. TCRdb's copy holds only in-frame clones and misses some; the assay was immunoSEQ multiplex PCR. Here the sample spans 150,000 to 200,000 clones, 75% to 85% being singletons. This sample was included in a study of cytomegalovirus exposure and HLA in healthy donors. Study-level findings and limits: It was only CMV serostatus that was available as immune exposure information. There were fewer than 200 TCR beta chains listed as cytomegalovirus-associated.

This TCR was sampled from a woman under 40 in good health and CMV-seronegative. Sequencing was carried out using PBMCs. This chain links TRBV5-4 with TRBJ1-5, with D uncertain. The CDR3 region has the DNA TGTGCCAGCAGCCCGAATCCAGATCAGCCCCAGCATTTT. It is translated as CASSPNPDQPQHF.